The 30 T cell receptor beta chains below all came from one sample that was sequenced in a study of shared clonotypes between healthy human individuals. The protocol was immunoSEQ multiplex PCR, while the TCRdb copy is restricted to in-frame clones and leaves out a portion. Here the sample spans some 700,000 clones, about nine tenths being singletons. The material sequenced was memory CD8+ T cells from PBMCs. Subset defined: CD45RO+ cells pooled with CCR7-negative TemRA cells. These receptors originate from a man between 18 and 35 years old in good health. Some clones in this sample may be carry-over from other donors' samples.

CDR3 region: CASSPTLAGGGHEQYF. The DNA for the CDR3 is TGTGCCAGCAGCCCCACCCTAGCGGGAGGGGGCCACGAGCAGTACTTC. This chain links TRBV27 with TRBJ2-7; TRBD2 matches at 12 bases. This CDR3 comprises 16 residues. Germline V gene lookup returns CDR1 MNHEY and CDR2 SMNVEV (reference sequence). V was clipped by 6 bases and J by 5 bases; unmatched bases: 11.

This clone showed up just a few times. The chain joins TRBV2 to TRBJ1-2; D might be TRBD1 (5 bases). Trimming removed 3 bases from V and 5 bases from J, with 10 bases in between. The CDR3 sequence is 13 residues long. Germline CDR1 reads SNHLY; CDR2 reads FYNNEI. CDR3 sequence (DNA): TGTGCCAGCAGTGACACAGGCCCGTATGGCTACACCTTC. It translates to CASSDTGPYGYTF.

V is TRBV7-9 and J is TRBJ1-2, with 7 bases aligning to TRBD1. Germline V lookup: CDR1 SEHNR, CDR2 FQNEAQ (reference sequence). This CDR3 has 14 residues. The V gene end was trimmed by 4 bases and the J gene end by 4 bases; junction bases not matched to a gene: 6. CDR3 sequence (DNA): TGTGCCAGCAGCTCCGGGACAGAGACCTATGGCTACACCTTC. Translated, it gives CASSSGTETYGYTF.

A single count supports this clone. The rearrangement uses TRBV28 and TRBJ2-1; 7 bases match TRBD1. The V segment lost 6 bases and the J segment 4 bases; nucleotides outside the gene matches: 9. Germline V CDR1 and CDR2: MDHEN, SYDVKM. This CDR3 contains 15 residues. The CDR3 region is CASSPGQENYNEQFF. The CDR3 DNA follows: TGTGCCAGCAGCCCCGGACAGGAGAATTACAATGAGCAGTTCTTC.

This clone showed up just once. The chain recombines TRBV9 with TRBJ2-5; 10 bases map to TRBD2. Germline V lookup: CDR1 SGDLS, CDR2 YYNGEE. V lost 4 bases and J lost 5; bases outside the gene matches: 11. The CDR3 runs to 16 residues. The CDR3 protein is CASSPYSGRAMETQYF. The DNA for the CDR3 is TGTGCCAGCAGCCCGTACAGCGGGAGGGCCATGGAGACCCAGTACTTC.

V usage is TRBV6-5 and J usage is TRBJ1-1, with D uncertain. The CDR3 is 15 residues long. Trimming took 0 bases from V and 7 from J, leaving 15 bases between them. Germline CDR1 MNHEY, CDR2 SVGAGI. CDR3 coding DNA: TGTGCCAGCAGTTACTCGATAGGCGGGGTAGATGAAGCTTTCTTT. Residues: CASSYSIGGVDEAFF.

This clone was observed at least ten times. Other DNA variants within this sample encode the same CDR3. CDR3 loop: CASSGGAEQYF. The CDR3 coding sequence is TGCGCCAGCAGTGGGGGTGCCGAGCAGTACTTC. This chain joins TRBV10-1 and TRBJ2-7; no reliable D call. V lost 4 bases and J 6 bases, leaving 7 bases between the germline ends. Germline CDR1 and CDR2: WNHNN and SYGVQD (reference sequence). The CDR3 spans 11 residues.

This sequence joins TRBV5-4 and TRBJ1-3, with D possibly matching TRBD1 (6 bases). The CDR3 totals 16 residues. The V end was cut by 4 bases, the J end by 0 bases, with 14 bases between. Per the germline V gene, CDR1 is SGHNT and CDR2 is YYREEE (reference sequence). CDR3 sequence: CASSEETGPSGNTIYF. DNA of the CDR3: TGTGCCAGCAGCGAAGAAACAGGGCCCTCTGGAAACACCATATATTTT.

V gene TRBV9 combines with J gene TRBJ2-7; D uncertain. The CDR3 length is 14 residues. CDR1 SGDLS and CDR2 YYNGEE come from the germline V gene. The ends were cut back, 3 bases at V and 3 bases at J, with 13 bases in the middle. CDR3 protein: CASSGRDKSYEQYF. CDR3 bases: TGTGCCAGCAGCGGACGTGACAAAAGCTACGAGCAGTACTTC.

This clone has a handful of counts. The rearrangement links TRBV30 to TRBJ1-1; D is unresolved. The germline V gene encodes CDR1 GTSNPN and CDR2 SVGIG (reference sequence). The CDR3 runs 15 residues. Trimming shortened V by 7 bases and J by 0 bases, and 18 bases separated the two germline ends. CDR3 amino acids: CASQGPEEMNTEAFF. Written as DNA, the CDR3 is TGTGCCTCCCAAGGGCCAGAAGAGATGAACACTGAAGCTTTCTTT.

Points on this clone: Germline and junction disagree at one end, which may indicate a read error. This chain links TRBV6-1 with TRBJ2-1, with 9 bases lining up with TRBD2. From germline, CDR1 is MNHNS and CDR2 SASEGT. The CDR3 totals 16 residues. This CDR3 is CASCEGAGGSYNEQFF. The CDR3 DNA sequence: TGTGCCAGCTGTGAGGGGGCGGGAGGGTCCTACAATGAGCAGTTCTTC.

The chain links TRBV28 to TRBJ1-1, with TRBD1 matching over 9 bases. The CDR3 spans 14 residues. Germline V gives CDR1 MDHEN, CDR2 SYDVKM. Germline trimming cut 5 bases from V and 4 bases from J; bases unmatched to any gene: 5. The CDR3 spells CASSNRGPGTEAFF. The CDR3 region has the DNA TGTGCCAGCAGTAACAGGGGGCCGGGCACTGAAGCTTTCTTT.

This chain connects TRBV15 to TRBJ2-7, with unresolved D. Germline CDR1 reads LNHNV; CDR2 reads YYDKDF (reference sequence). The CDR3 spans 13 residues. V was pared by 1 base and J by 4 bases, with 8 bases between. For the CDR3, the DNA is TGTGCCACCAGCAGAGTTCCTACTTACGAGCAGTACTTC. Its protein is CATSRVPTYEQYF.

The V gene is TRBV13, the J gene TRBJ2-2; TRBD2 agrees at 9 bases. Germline CDR1 and CDR2: PRHDT and FYEKMQ (reference sequence). V lost 5 bases and J lost 7; bases outside the gene matches: 14. The CDR3 spans 17 residues. CDR3 sequence reads: CASSTQGSGSISGELFF. The DNA of the CDR3 is TGTGCCAGCAGCACCCAGGGTAGCGGGAGTATTAGCGGGGAGCTGTTTTTT.

The rearrangement joins TRBV7-9 to TRBJ2-5, with D possibly being TRBD1 or TRBD2 (6 bases each). V was clipped by 4 bases and J by 1 base, with 16 bases between them. The CDR3 is 16 residues long. CDR1 and CDR2 from the germline V gene are SEHNR and FQNEAQ (reference sequence). The CDR3 loop is CASSSNRVGGQETQYF. CDR3 sequence (DNA): TGTGCCAGCAGCTCGAACAGGGTGGGGGGCCAAGAGACCCAGTACTTC.

This chain uses TRBV20-1 with TRBJ2-1, with D possibly matching TRBD2 (6 bases). The V end lost 1 base, the J end lost 8 bases, and 6 bases lay between the germline ends. Germline values: CDR1 DFQATT, CDR2 SNEGSKA (reference sequence). The CDR3 is 11 residues long. CDR3 residues: CSARGGDEQFF. Written as DNA, the CDR3 is TGCAGTGCTAGAGGGGGGGATGAGCAGTTCTTC.

This clone was recorded only once. The chain recombines TRBV7-8 with TRBJ2-7; TRBD2 might be the D (7 bases). Germline lookup yields CDR1 SGHVS and CDR2 FQNEAQ. This CDR3 contains 13 residues. V lost 3 bases, J lost 6 bases, and 12 bases lay in between. The CDR3 spells CASSLGGQGEQYF. CDR3 nucleotide sequence: TGTGCCAGCAGCTTGGGGGGGCAGGGCGAGCAGTACTTC.

As concerns this clone: Additional DNA sequences in this sample encode the identical CDR3. CDR3 nucleotide sequence: TGTGCCAGCAGTTTATCTGGGGGCTATGGCTACACCTTC. It specifies CASSLSGGYGYTF. The V and J genes are TRBV27 and TRBJ1-2, with TRBD1 as a possible D gene (5 bases). The CDR3 is made up of 13 amino acids. The germline V gene encodes CDR1 MNHEY and CDR2 SMNVEV (reference sequence). With 0 bases removed from V and 4 bases from J, the gap between germline ends came to 6 bases.

This clone appeared once. V usage is TRBV5-6 and J usage is TRBJ2-1; maybe TRBD2 (5 bases). Looked up from germline, CDR1 is SGHDT and CDR2 is YYEEEE. V was cut by 2 bases and J by 9 bases, with 18 bases left in between. This CDR3 is 15 amino acids long. The CDR3 spells CASSLDPRVRGEQFF. CDR3 bases: TGTGCCAGCAGCTTAGACCCGAGGGTACGCGGTGAGCAGTTCTTC.

This sequence joins TRBV23-1 and TRBJ2-6, with D hard to call. TRBV23-1 is noted as an ORF with a role that remains uncertain. The CDR3 sequence is 18 residues long. Trimming pared 5 bases from V and 5 bases from J, leaving 22 bases between. The CDR3 region is CASSYILTQQSRANVLTF. CDR3 bases: TGCGCCAGCAGTTACATTCTTACGCAACAAAGTCGGGCCAACGTCCTGACTTTC.

V usage is TRBV5-6 and J usage is TRBJ1-1, with D possibly matching TRBD1 (5 bases). CDR3 length: 15 amino acids. Deletions cut 3 bases from V and 3 bases from J, with 15 bases between. CDR1 and CDR2 from the germline V gene are SGHDT and YYEEEE. This CDR3 reads CASSWGYGRDTEAFF. The CDR3 DNA sequence: TGTGCCAGCAGCTGGGGGTATGGCCGTGACACTGAAGCTTTCTTT.

This clone has just a few counts. The CDR3 sequence is CASSYAMNTEAFF. DNA for the CDR3: TGTGCCAGCAGTTACGCGATGAACACTGAAGCTTTCTTT. V and J are TRBV7-9 and TRBJ1-1; D not certain. V lost 6 bases to trimming and J lost 0 bases, with 8 bases between them. The CDR3 consists of 13 residues. Germline-derived CDR1 and CDR2 are SEHNR and FQNEAQ (reference sequence). The full variable domain, its missing parts supplied by reference TRBV7-9 and TRBJ1-1, is DTGVSQNPRHKITKRGQNVTFRCDPISEHNRLYWYRQTLGQGPEFLTYFQNEAQLEKSRLLSDRFSAERPKGSFSTLEIQRTEQGDSAMYLCASSYAMNTEAFFGQGTRLTVV.

This rearrangement joins TRBV7-3 to TRBJ2-1; a possible D gene is TRBD2 (6 bases). The CDR3 runs to 13 residues. Trimming pared 5 bases from V and 6 bases from J, leaving 11 bases between. In germline, CDR1 is SGHTA, CDR2 FQGTGA. The CDR3 DNA follows: TGTGCCAGCAGCCTCGGGGGAATCAATGAGCAGTTCTTC. Residues: CASSLGGINEQFF.

The rearrangement uses TRBV6-5 and TRBJ1-5; tentatively, D is TRBD1 (5 bases). Germline CDR1 MNHEY, CDR2 SVGAGI. Trimming took 2 bases from V and 5 from J, leaving 13 bases between them. The CDR3 is 15 residues long. CDR3 in amino acids: CASSYEAQGYQPQHF. The CDR3 DNA follows: TGTGCCAGCAGTTACGAAGCGCAGGGCTATCAGCCCCAGCATTTT.

V usage is TRBV7-2 and J usage is TRBJ1-1, with TRBD1 as a possible D gene (5 bases). This CDR3 is 14 amino acids long. CDR1 is SGHTA, CDR2 FQGNSA, per germline. V was shortened by 5 bases and J by 1 base, with 11 bases between the two germline ends. DNA for the CDR3: TGTGCCAGCAGCGCCCTGACAGAGAACACTGAAGCTTTCTTT. It codes for CASSALTENTEAFF.

The J gene is TRBJ2-5, the V gene TRBV18; D perhaps matches TRBD2 (5 bases). The CDR3 has 13 residues. Trimming removed 6 bases from V and 3 bases from J, with 11 bases in between. CDR1 KGHSH and CDR2 LQKENI come from the germline V gene. The CDR3 DNA is TGTGCCAGCTCGTCGGACTGGAAAGAGACCCAGTACTTC. As protein: CASSSDWKETQYF.

Worth noting for this clone: It may be a read error: a sequence one base away is much more abundant. V gene TRBV5-6 combines with J gene TRBJ2-1, with 11 bases identical to TRBD2. Germline-derived CDR1 and CDR2 are SGHDT and YYEEEE. With 7 bases clipped from V and 9 bases from J, the junction kept 18 bases outside the gene matches. This CDR3 contains 17 residues. CDR3 loop: CASGHGEGSGRAPEQFF. The CDR3 DNA reads as TGTGCCAGCGGCCACGGGGAGGGTAGCGGGAGGGCCCCTGAGCAGTTCTTC.

The CDR3 nucleotides are TGTGCCAGCAGAACCGGGACAGGCACAGATACGCAGTATTTT. It is translated as CASRTGTGTDTQYF. The chain employs TRBV25-1 and TRBJ2-3, with TRBD1 identical over 7 bases. The CDR3 is 14 amino acids. Per germline, CDR1 MGHDK and CDR2 SYGVNS. Trimming cost V 6 bases and J 1 base; bases outside gene matches: 4.

The genes are TRBV9 and TRBJ1-2; the match to TRBD1 covers 8 bases. With V trimmed by 0 bases and J by 4 bases, 14 bases remained unmatched. CDR1 and CDR2 from the germline V gene are SGDLS and YYNGEE. The CDR3 consists of 18 residues. The CDR3 nucleotides are TGTGCCAGCAGCGTAGGAGGCAGGGGGCCCGATGGTCCCTATGGCTACACCTTC. It encodes CASSVGGRGPDGPYGYTF. Supplemented by reference TRBV9 and TRBJ1-2, the full variable domain reads DSGVTQTPKHLITATGQRVTLRCSPRSGDLSVYWYQQSLDQGLQFLIQYYNGEERAKGNILERFSAQQFPDLHSELNLSSLELGDSALYFCASSVGGRGPDGPYGYTFGSGTRLTVV.

This sequence joins TRBV29-1 and TRBJ1-2; D unresolved. The V end lost 7 bases, the J end lost 3 bases, and 18 bases lay between the germline ends. The CDR3 extends over 14 amino acids. Germline CDR1 and CDR2: SQVTM and ANQGSEA. This chain's CDR3 is CSGTAMKGYYGYTF. The CDR3 DNA is TGCAGCGGAACTGCCATGAAGGGTTACTATGGCTACACCTTC.